This T cell receptor (beta chain) appears in the sequencing data of a study of blood T cell repertoires in COVID-19. The overall study: Whether acute or convalescent, the COVID-19 samples came from the United States, Italy and Spain. The analysed material was cDNA or gDNA that came from T cells, B-cell-depleted T cells, or PBMCs.

The CDR3 extends over 16 amino acids. Per the germline V gene, CDR1 is SGHKS and CDR2 is YYEKEE (reference sequence). Unmatched junction bases numbered 4, after V lost 4 bases and J lost 2 bases. In the authors' methods: Reference gene primers were amplified, and this amplification served to estimate nucleated cell counts. Here immunoSEQ multiplex PCR was the method, and the copy in TCRdb shows in-frame clones only, minus some. V, J and clone size reflect that table, while D and trimming were determined from the DNA. Here the sample spans about 90,000 clones, more than 85% being singletons. The sequence came from a human donor with active COVID-19. The donor label of this sample is uncertain. V is TRBV5-5 and J is TRBJ2-7; TRBD2 agrees at 15 bases. Sequencing used peripheral blood. The CDR3 bases are TGTGCCAGCAGCCTAGGACTAGCGGGGGGGCCCTACGAGCAGTACTTC. Encoded protein: CASSLGLAGGPYEQYF.